The present T cell receptor beta chain was sequenced within a study of blood T cell repertoires in COVID-19 (dated by TCRdb to the early 2020s). General notes on the study: Collaborator samples came from the United States, Italy and Spain and covered acute and convalescent phases of COVID-19. The material from the prospective study consisted of cDNA or gDNA derived from T cells, B-cell-depleted T cells, or PBMCs. The sample metadata nearly always contained a de-identified subject ID, COVID-19 status, age in years and sex. Where HLA class I and class II types were available, the types were taken from metadata supplied by the sample provider, not from assay-based typing. Subjects who had been exposed to COVID-19, were actively infected with it, or had recovered from it provided the deeply sampled blood TCRbeta repertoires that made up the dataset. Samples came from the ongoing ImmuneRACE study (first 160 participants) plus 1,254 subjects from 6 global collaborators. The repertoires were released in a freely available public database meant as a resource for research on the immune response to SARS-CoV-2. The investigation overall reported the following: How much clinical and demographic metadata was included differed by source and by participant, and the metadata was provided uncurated.

Per the germline V gene (reference sequence), GTSNPN is the CDR1 and SVGIG is the CDR2. Measured from the cysteine to the phenylalanine, the CDR3 is 14 residues long. CDR3 DNA is the only sequence kept; it has 42 bases, read in frame from the first base. Clipping removes 6 bases from V and 6 bases from J, with 8 as the unmatched junction base count. Note on this clone: Its target antigen remains unknown. Base qualities are not at hand, and no much larger clone is one base apart.

Whole blood was collected in K2EDTA tubes by collaborating institutions according to the institutions' own protocols. For TCRbeta analysis, collaborators shipped samples in one of three forms: frozen whole blood, isolated PBMCs, or DNA extracted from either of those sample types. TCRbeta CDR3 regions were amplified from genomic DNA by means of the immunoSEQ Assay, a bias-controlled multiplex PCR. The study's processing was this. The number of nucleated cells in each sample was estimated from the amplification of reference gene primers within the assay. To quantify the absolute abundance of each unique TCRbeta CDR3 rearrangement, sequence reads were collapsed and filtered. For each sample, productive Simpson clonality was calculated as the square root of Simpson's diversity index over productive rearrangements. TCRdb's version of the immuneACCESS table is confined to in-frame rearrangements and falls short of the full clone set. An unresolved V gene accounts for under half of the shortfall where checked; the remainder is of unknown origin. From that table come the V and J calls and clone size; the DNA was used to work out D and trimming. Present in this sample are more than 90,000 clones, 65% to 85% of which were seen just once. The ten largest clones take up approximately 0.76% of the sample.

Recombination linked TRBV30 to TRBJ2-7; TRBD2 aligns with 13 central bases. This receptor was identified in a woman between 65 and 79 years old with acute or convalescent COVID-19. Input material: peripheral blood. CDR3 reads: CACSTGTSGTEQYF. At the DNA level, the sequence is TGTGCCTGCTCCACCGGGACTAGCGGGACCGAGCAGTACTTC. Beyond the CDR3, the reference TRBV30 and TRBJ2-7 genes provide the residues; the full variable domain reads: SQTIHQWPATLVQPVGSPLSLECTVEGTSNPNLYWYRQAAGRGLQLLFYSVGIGQISSEVPQNLSASRPQDRQFILSSKKLLLSDSGFYLCACSTGTSGTEQYFGPGTRLTVT.